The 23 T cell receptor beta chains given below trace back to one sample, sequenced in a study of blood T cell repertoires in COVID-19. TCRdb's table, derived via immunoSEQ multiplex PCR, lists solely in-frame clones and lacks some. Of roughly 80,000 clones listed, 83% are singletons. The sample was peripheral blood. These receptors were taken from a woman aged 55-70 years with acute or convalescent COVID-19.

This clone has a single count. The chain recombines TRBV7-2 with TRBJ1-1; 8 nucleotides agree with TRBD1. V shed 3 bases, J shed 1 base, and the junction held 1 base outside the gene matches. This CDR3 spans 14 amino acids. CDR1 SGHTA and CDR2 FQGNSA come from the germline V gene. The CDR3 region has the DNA TGTGCCAGCAGCTTGGGGACAGGGAACACTGAAGCTTTCTTT. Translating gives CASSLGTGNTEAFF. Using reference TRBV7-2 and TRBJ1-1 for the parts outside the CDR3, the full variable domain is GAGVSQSPSNKVTEKGKDVELRCDPISGHTALYWYRQSLGQGLEFLIYFQGNSAPDKSGLPSDRFSAERTGGSVSTLTIQRTQQEDSAVYLCASSLGTGNTEAFFGQGTRLTVV.

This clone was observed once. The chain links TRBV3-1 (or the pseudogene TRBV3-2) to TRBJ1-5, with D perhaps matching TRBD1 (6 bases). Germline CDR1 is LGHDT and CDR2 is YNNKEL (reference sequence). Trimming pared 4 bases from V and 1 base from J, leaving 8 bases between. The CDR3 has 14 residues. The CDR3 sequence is CASSPDRSNQPQHF. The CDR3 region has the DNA TGTGCCAGCAGCCCCGACAGGAGCAATCAGCCCCAGCATTTT.

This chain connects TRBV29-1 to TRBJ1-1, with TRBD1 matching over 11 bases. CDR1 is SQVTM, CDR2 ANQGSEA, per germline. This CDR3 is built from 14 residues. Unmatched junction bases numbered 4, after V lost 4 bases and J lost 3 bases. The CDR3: CSVGTGGAYTEAFF. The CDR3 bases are TGCAGCGTTGGGACAGGGGGCGCTTACACTGAAGCTTTCTTT.

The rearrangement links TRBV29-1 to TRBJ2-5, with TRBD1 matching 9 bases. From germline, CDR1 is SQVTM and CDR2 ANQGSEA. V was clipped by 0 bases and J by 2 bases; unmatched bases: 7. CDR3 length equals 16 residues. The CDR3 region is CSVEDLRDRVQETQYF. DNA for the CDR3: TGCAGCGTTGAAGATCTGCGGGACAGGGTTCAAGAGACCCAGTACTTC.

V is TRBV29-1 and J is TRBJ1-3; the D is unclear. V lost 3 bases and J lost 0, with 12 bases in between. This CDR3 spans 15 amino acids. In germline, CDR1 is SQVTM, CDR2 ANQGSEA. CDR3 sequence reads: CSVERADPSGNTIYF. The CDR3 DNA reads TGCAGCGTTGAGAGGGCAGACCCCTCTGGAAACACCATATATTTT. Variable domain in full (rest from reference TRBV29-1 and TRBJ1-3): SAVISQKPSRDICQRGTSLTIQCQVDSQVTMMFWYRQQPGQSLTLIATANQGSEATYESGFVIDKFPISRPNLTFSTLTVSNMSPEDSSIYLCSVERADPSGNTIYFGEGSWLTVV.

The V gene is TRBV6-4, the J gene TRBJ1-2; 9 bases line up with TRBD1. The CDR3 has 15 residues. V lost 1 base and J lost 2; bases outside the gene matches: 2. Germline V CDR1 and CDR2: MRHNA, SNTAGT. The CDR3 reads CASSDYGTGNYGYTF. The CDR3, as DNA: TGTGCCAGCAGTGACTACGGGACAGGGAACTATGGCTACACCTTC.

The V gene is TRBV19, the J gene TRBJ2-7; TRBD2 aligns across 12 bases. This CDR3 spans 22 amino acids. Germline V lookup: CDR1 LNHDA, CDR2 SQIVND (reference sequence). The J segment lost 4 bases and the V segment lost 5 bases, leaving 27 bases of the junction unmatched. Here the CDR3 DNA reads TGTGCCAGTAGTTTAAATTCTCATAGACTAGCGGGGGTTCTTCGACGTGGGTACGAGCAGTACTTC. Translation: CASSLNSHRLAGVLRRGYEQYF.

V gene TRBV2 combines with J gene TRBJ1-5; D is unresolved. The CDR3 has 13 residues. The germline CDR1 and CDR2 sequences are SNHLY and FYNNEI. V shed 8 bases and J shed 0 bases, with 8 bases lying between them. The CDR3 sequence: CASLGDSNQPQHF. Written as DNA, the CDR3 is TGTGCCAGCCTAGGAGATAGCAATCAGCCCCAGCATTTT.

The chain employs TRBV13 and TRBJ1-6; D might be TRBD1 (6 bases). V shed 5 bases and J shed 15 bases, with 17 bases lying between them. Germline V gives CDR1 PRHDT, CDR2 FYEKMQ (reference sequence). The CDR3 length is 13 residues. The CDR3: CASSLYGGAVLHF. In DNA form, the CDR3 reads TGTGCCAGCAGCCTGTATGGGGGGGCGGTCCTCCACTTT.

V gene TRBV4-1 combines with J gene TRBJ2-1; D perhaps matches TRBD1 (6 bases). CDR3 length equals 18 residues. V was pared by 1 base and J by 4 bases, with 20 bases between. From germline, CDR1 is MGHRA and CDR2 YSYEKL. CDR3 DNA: TGCGCCAGCAGCCAAGTATTGGGGGCCCCGGGCCAATACAATGAGCAGTTCTTC. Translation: CASSQVLGAPGQYNEQFF.

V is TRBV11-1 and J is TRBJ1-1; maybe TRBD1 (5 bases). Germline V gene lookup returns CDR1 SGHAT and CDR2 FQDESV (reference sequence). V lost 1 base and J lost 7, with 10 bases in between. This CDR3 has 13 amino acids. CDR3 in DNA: TGTGCCAGCAGCTTAGAACAGGCGTTTGAAGCTTTCTTT. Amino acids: CASSLEQAFEAFF. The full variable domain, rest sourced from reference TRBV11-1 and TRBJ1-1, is EAEVAQSPRYKITEKSQAVAFWCDPISGHATLYWYRQILGQGPELLVQFQDESVVDDSQLPKDRFSAERLKGVDSTLKIQPAELGDSAMYLCASSLEQAFEAFFGQGTRLTVV.

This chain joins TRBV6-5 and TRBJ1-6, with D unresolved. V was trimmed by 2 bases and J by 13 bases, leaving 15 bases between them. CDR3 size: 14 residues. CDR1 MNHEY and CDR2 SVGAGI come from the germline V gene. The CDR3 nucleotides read TGTGCCAGCAGTTACCGGGGAGACAATCGGCCCCTCCACTTT. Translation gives CASSYRGDNRPLHF.

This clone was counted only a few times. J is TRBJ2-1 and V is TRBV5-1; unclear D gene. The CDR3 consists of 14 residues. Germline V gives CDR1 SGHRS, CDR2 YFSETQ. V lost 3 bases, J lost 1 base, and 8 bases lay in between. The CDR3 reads CASSSDTSYNEQFF. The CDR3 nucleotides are TGCGCCAGCAGCTCTGACACATCCTACAATGAGCAGTTCTTC.

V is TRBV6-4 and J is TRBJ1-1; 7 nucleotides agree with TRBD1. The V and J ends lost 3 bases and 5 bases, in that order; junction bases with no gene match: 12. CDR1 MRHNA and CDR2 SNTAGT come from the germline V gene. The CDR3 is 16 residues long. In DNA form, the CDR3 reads TGTGCCAGCAGTGAGAGGGGGCCTCGGAGGGAGACTGAAGCTTTCTTT. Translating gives CASSERGPRRETEAFF.

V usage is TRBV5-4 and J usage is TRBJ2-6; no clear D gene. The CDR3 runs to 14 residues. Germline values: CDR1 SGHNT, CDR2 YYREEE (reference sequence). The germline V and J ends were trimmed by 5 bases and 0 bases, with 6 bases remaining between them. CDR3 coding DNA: TGTGCCAGCAGATTTAACTCTGGGGCCAACGTCCTGACTTTC. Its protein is CASRFNSGANVLTF.

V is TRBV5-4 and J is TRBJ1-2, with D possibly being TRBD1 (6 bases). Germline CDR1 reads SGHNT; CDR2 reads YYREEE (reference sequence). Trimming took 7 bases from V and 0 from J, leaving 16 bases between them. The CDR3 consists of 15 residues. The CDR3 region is CASVPDRSPNYGYTF. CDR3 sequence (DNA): TGTGCCAGCGTTCCCGACAGGTCACCTAACTATGGCTACACCTTC.

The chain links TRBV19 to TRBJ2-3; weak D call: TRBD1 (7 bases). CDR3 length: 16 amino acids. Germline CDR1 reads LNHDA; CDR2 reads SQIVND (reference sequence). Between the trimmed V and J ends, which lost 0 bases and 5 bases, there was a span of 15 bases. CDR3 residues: CASSIDSGGLIDTQYF. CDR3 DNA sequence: TGTGCCAGTAGTATAGATTCAGGGGGACTGATAGATACGCAGTATTTT.

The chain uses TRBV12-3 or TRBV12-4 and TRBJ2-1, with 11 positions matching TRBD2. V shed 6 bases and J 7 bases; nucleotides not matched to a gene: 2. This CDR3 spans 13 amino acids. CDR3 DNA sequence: TGTGCCAGCAGACCTAGCGGGGGGAATGAGCAGTTCTTC. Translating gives CASRPSGGNEQFF.

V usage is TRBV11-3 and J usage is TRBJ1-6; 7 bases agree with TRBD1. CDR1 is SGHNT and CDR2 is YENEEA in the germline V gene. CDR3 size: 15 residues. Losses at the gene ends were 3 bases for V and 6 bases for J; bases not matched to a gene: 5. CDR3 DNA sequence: TGTGCCAGCAGCTTGATGACAGGGACTAATTCACCCCTCCACTTT. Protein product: CASSLMTGTNSPLHF. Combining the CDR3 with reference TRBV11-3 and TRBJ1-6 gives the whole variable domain EAGVVQSPRYKIIEKKQPVAFWCNPISGHNTLYWYLQNLGQGPELLIRYENEEAVDDSQLPKDRFSAERLKGVDSTLKIQPAELGDSAVYLCASSLMTGTNSPLHFGNGTRLTVT.

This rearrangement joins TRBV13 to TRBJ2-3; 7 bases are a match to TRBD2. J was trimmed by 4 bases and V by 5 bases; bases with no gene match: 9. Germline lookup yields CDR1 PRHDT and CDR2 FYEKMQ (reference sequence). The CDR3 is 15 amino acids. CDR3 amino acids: CASSLRLAGADTQYF. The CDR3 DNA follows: TGTGCCAGCAGCCTTAGACTAGCAGGCGCAGATACGCAGTATTTT.

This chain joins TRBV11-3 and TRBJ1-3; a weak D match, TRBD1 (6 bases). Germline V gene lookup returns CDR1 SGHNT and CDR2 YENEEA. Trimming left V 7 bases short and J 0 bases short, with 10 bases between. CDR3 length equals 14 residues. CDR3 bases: TGTGCCAGCAAGTGGGACACCTCTGGAAACACCATATATTTT. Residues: CASKWDTSGNTIYF.

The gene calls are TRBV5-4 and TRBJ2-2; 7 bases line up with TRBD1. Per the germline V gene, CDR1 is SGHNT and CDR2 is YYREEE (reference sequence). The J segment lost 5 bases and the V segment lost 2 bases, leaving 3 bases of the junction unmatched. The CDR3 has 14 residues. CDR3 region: CASSLNRGTGELFF. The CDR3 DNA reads TGTGCCAGCAGCTTAAACAGGGGAACCGGGGAGCTGTTTTTT.

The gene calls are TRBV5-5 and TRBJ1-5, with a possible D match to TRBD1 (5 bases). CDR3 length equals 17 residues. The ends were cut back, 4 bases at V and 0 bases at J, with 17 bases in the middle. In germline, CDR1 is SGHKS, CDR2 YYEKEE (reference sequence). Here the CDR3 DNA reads TGTGCCAGCAGCCCTATCGCGACAGAAAATAGCAATCAGCCCCAGCATTTT. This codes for CASSPIATENSNQPQHF.